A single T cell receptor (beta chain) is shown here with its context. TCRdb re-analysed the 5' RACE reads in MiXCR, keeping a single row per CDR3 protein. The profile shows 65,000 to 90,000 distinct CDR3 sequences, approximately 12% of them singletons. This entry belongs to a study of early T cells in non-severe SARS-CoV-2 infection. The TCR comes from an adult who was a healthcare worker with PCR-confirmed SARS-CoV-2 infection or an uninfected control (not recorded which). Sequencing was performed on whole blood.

DNA for the CDR3: TGTGCCAGCAGTGGGGGACATTCACCCCTCCACTTT. It yields the protein CASSGGHSPLHF. The chain recombines TRBV12-3 or TRBV12-4 with TRBJ1-6; perhaps TRBD1 as D (5 bases). The germline V and J ends were trimmed by 5 bases and 8 bases, with 7 bases remaining between them. The CDR3 has 12 amino acids.